The 29 T cell receptor beta chains presented below share a single source sample, sequenced in a study of T-cell memory formation after mild COVID-19. TCRdb analysed the 5' RACE reads with MiXCR anew, one entry per CDR3 protein. This sample has about 260,000 distinct CDR3 sequences; approximately 8% occur once, and the top ten carry under 25%. The sample taken for sequencing was PBMCs or a T cell subset sorted from them (not recorded which). These receptors were obtained from a man between 18 and 29 years old who had mild COVID-19 (a few samples of this study predate the infection). Cell type and time point are not known.

There are a few counts of this clonotype. The chain links TRBV5-1 to TRBJ1-1; D is perhaps TRBD1 (5 bases). The germline gives CDR1 SGHRS, CDR2 YFSETQ. Trimming removed 2 bases at V and 4 bases at J, with 12 bases between. The CDR3 extends over 14 amino acids. CDR3 sequence: CASSFAGGGTEAFF. CDR3 coding DNA: TGCGCCAGCAGCTTCGCGGGGGGAGGCACTGAAGCTTTCTTT.

In this sample, this clonotype turned up a few times. This chain uses TRBV19 with TRBJ2-5; D perhaps matches TRBD1 (6 bases). Trimming removed 3 bases at V and 2 bases at J, with 13 bases between. This CDR3 contains 15 residues. Germline CDR1 LNHDA, CDR2 SQIVND (reference sequence). The CDR3 region is CASSISGTTQETQYF. The CDR3 DNA is TGTGCCAGTAGTATTTCCGGGACAACTCAAGAGACCCAGTACTTC.

This clonotype was seen many times. The genes are TRBV12-3 or TRBV12-4 and TRBJ2-2; 8 bases agree with TRBD2. This CDR3 comprises 19 residues. Losses at the gene ends were 2 bases for V and 5 bases for J; bases not matched to a gene: 16. CDR3 nucleotide sequence: TGTGCCAGCAGTTTAAGATTGTTGCGGGGGGCCCCTGGGACCGGGGAGCTGTTTTTT. Translation: CASSLRLLRGAPGTGELFF.

V and J are TRBV5-5 and TRBJ1-2; TRBD1 matches at 9 bases. CDR1 and CDR2 from the germline V gene are SGHKS and YYEKEE (reference sequence). The CDR3 sequence is 16 residues long. The junction had 9 bases not matched to a gene; V was cut back by 0 bases and J by 6 bases. The CDR3, as DNA: TGTGCCAGCAGCTTGGACGTCGGGACAGGGTCTAATGGCTACACCTTC. Protein: CASSLDVGTGSNGYTF.

This clonotype has just a few counts. V and J are TRBV6-5 and TRBJ2-7; maybe TRBD1 (5 bases). The CDR3 extends over 17 amino acids. CDR1 is MNHEY, CDR2 SVGAGI, per germline. Trimming left V 2 bases short and J 5 bases short, with 22 bases between. CDR3 amino acids: CASSYRSRVRFQNEQYF. CDR3 nucleotide sequence: TGTGCCAGCAGTTACCGGAGCAGGGTCAGATTCCAAAACGAGCAGTACTTC.

This clonotype was recorded at least ten times. CDR3 in amino acids: CASVKTSTDTQYF. The CDR3 nucleotides read TGTGCCAGCGTCAAAACTAGCACAGATACGCAGTATTTT. The rearrangement links TRBV6-2 or TRBV6-3 to TRBJ2-3; no firm D call. CDR3 length: 13 residues. V lost 8 bases to trimming and J lost 0 bases, with 9 bases between them. Germline CDR1 reads MNHEY; CDR2 reads SVGEGT.

The chain is built from TRBV7-8 and TRBJ2-3, with D uncertain. Germline CDR1 reads SGHVS; CDR2 reads FQNEAQ. This CDR3 region has 14 residues. Trimming pared 1 base from V and 1 base from J, leaving 6 bases between. CDR3: CASSLGLRTDTQYF. The DNA for the CDR3 is TGTGCCAGCAGCTTAGGCCTCCGCACAGATACGCAGTATTTT. Filled out from reference TRBV7-8 and TRBJ2-3, the complete variable domain reads GAGVSQSPRYKVAKRGQDVALRCDPISGHVSLFWYQQALGQGPEFLTYFQNEAQLDKSGLPSDRFFAERPEGSVSTLKIQRTQQEDSAVYLCASSLGLRTDTQYFGPGTRLTVL.

The chain joins TRBV7-2 to TRBJ1-4; D is perhaps TRBD1 (6 bases). Trimming stripped 5 bases from V and 5 bases from J, with 15 bases between. The CDR3 extends over 15 amino acids. Germline V lookup: CDR1 SGHTA, CDR2 FQGNSA. This chain's CDR3 is CASSLGQPVNEKLFF. The CDR3 nucleotides are TGTGCCAGCAGCCTCGGACAGCCCGTGAATGAAAAACTGTTTTTT.

This clonotype has more than one count but fewer than ten. This chain joins TRBV6-5 and TRBJ2-1; a weak D match, TRBD2 (6 bases). This CDR3 region has 14 residues. Per germline, CDR1 MNHEY and CDR2 SVGAGI. V dropped 2 bases and J dropped 2 bases, with 7 bases sitting between them. Written as DNA, the CDR3 is TGTGCCAGCAGTTACGGCGGGGCCTACAATGAGCAGTTCTTC. Protein: CASSYGGAYNEQFF.

This clonotype was picked up a small number of times. The genes are TRBV9 and TRBJ2-2; 13 positions agree with TRBD2. The trim removed 0 bases at V and 2 bases at J, leaving 1 base unmatched. Germline assignment: CDR1 SGDLS and CDR2 YYNGEE. The CDR3 is made up of 17 amino acids. CDR3: CASSVGLAGGNTGELFF. As DNA, the CDR3 is TGTGCCAGCAGCGTAGGACTAGCGGGGGGTAACACCGGGGAGCTGTTTTTT.

The table lists this clonotype with many counts. The rearrangement links TRBV7-3 to TRBJ2-1; D is unclear. The CDR3 extends over 16 amino acids. Per germline, CDR1 SGHTA and CDR2 FQGTGA. Between the trimmed V and J ends, which lost 2 bases and 8 bases, there was a span of 19 bases. CDR3 amino acids: CASSLGWVRYSDEQFF. CDR3 nucleotide sequence: TGTGCCAGCAGCTTAGGGTGGGTCAGATACTCGGATGAGCAGTTCTTC.

This clonotype was recorded a few times. CDR3 nucleotides: TGTGCCAGCAGCTCAGGTAGGGGGGTTGATTCACCCCTCCACTTT. It translates to CASSSGRGVDSPLHF. The rearrangement links TRBV7-6 to TRBJ1-6; TRBD1 is a possible D gene (6 bases). With 4 bases removed from V and 8 bases from J, the gap between germline ends came to 15 bases. In germline, CDR1 is SGHVS, CDR2 FNYEAQ. CDR3 length: 15 residues. The full variable domain, its missing parts supplied by reference TRBV7-6 and TRBJ1-6, is GAGVSQSPRYKVTKRGQDVALRCDPISGHVSLYWYRQALGQGPEFLTYFNYEAQQDKSGLPNDRFSAERPEGSISTLTIQRTEQRDSAMYRCASSSGRGVDSPLHFGNGTRLTVT.

This clonotype was observed at least ten times. The rearrangement uses TRBV20-1 and TRBJ2-5; a weak D match, TRBD2 (6 bases). Trimming removed 6 bases from V and 2 bases from J, with 13 bases in between. This CDR3 comprises 13 residues. Germline V gene sequence: CDR1 DFQATT, CDR2 SNEGSKA (reference sequence). The CDR3: CSAPRDSQETQYF. The CDR3, as DNA: TGCAGTGCCCCCCGGGACTCTCAAGAGACCCAGTACTTC.

The rearrangement joins TRBV12-3 or TRBV12-4 to TRBJ1-5; D not resolved. The CDR3 sequence is 14 residues long. Trimming stripped 1 base from V and 5 bases from J, with 9 bases between. CDR3 sequence (DNA): TGTGCCAGCAGTTTAGTTTCGGGTGATCAGCCCCAGCATTTT. It specifies CASSLVSGDQPQHF.

This clonotype was counted at least ten times. The chain joins TRBV5-1 to TRBJ2-5; D gene ambiguous. V was cut by 5 bases and J by 5 bases, with 4 bases left in between. CDR1 and CDR2 from the germline V gene are SGHRS and YFSETQ. The CDR3 is 10 amino acids. The CDR3 loop is CASSAETQYF. The CDR3 bases are TGCGCCAGCAGTGCCGAGACCCAGTACTTC.

This clonotype has just a few counts. The gene calls are TRBV9 and TRBJ2-3, with TRBD2 as a possible D gene (5 bases). V lost 0 bases to trimming and J lost 0 bases, with 11 bases between them. The germline V gene has CDR1 SGDLS and CDR2 YYNGEE. This CDR3 is built from 16 residues. The chain's CDR3 is CASSVGRVPSTDTQYF. CDR3 in DNA: TGTGCCAGCAGCGTAGGGCGGGTACCTAGCACAGATACGCAGTATTTT.

This sequence joins TRBV4-2 and TRBJ2-2; tentatively, D is TRBD1 or TRBD2 (5 bases each). The germline gives CDR1 LGHNA, CDR2 YNFKEQ. V dropped 0 bases and J dropped 2 bases, with 10 bases sitting between them. There are 16 residues in the CDR3. In DNA form, the CDR3 reads TGTGCCAGCAGCCAAGATGGGACCCGTAACACCGGGGAGCTGTTTTTT. Translating gives CASSQDGTRNTGELFF.

The chain has TRBV7-3 and TRBJ2-1; TRBD2 agrees at 9 bases. The CDR3 has 18 amino acids. V shed 3 bases, J shed 0 bases, and the junction held 9 bases outside the gene matches. CDR1 SGHTA and CDR2 FQGTGA come from the germline V gene. The CDR3 loop reads CASSFEAGGPLSYNEQFF. As DNA, the CDR3 is TGTGCCAGCAGCTTTGAAGCGGGGGGTCCACTCTCCTACAATGAGCAGTTCTTC.

This clonotype has only a few counts. The chain joins TRBV7-2 to TRBJ2-1; D may be TRBD2 (7 bases). Germline values: CDR1 SGHTA, CDR2 FQGNSA. The V end lost 5 bases, the J end lost 8 bases, and 16 bases lay between the germline ends. The CDR3 contains 14 residues. The CDR3 protein is CASSAGLQGYEQFF. In nucleotides, the CDR3 is TGTGCCAGCAGCGCGGGACTACAGGGCTATGAGCAGTTCTTC.

This clonotype was seen many times. The gene calls are TRBV6-1 and TRBJ2-2; possible D gene TRBD1, 5 bases. Looked up from germline, CDR1 is MNHNS and CDR2 is SASEGT. This CDR3 spans 14 amino acids. The ends were cut back, 10 bases at V and 2 bases at J, with 14 bases in the middle. CDR3 region: CATRRTHNTGELFF. As DNA, the CDR3 is TGTGCCACCCGCAGGACACACAACACCGGGGAGCTGTTTTTT.

The table lists this clonotype with a few counts. The genes are TRBV27 and TRBJ2-3; possible D gene TRBD1, 5 bases. V was cut by 5 bases and J by 0 bases, with 12 bases left in between. The V gene's germline CDR1 is MNHEY and CDR2 SMNVEV (reference sequence). The CDR3 covers 15 residues. CDR3 protein: CASSPSGFSTDTQYF. CDR3 coding DNA: TGTGCCAGCAGTCCGTCAGGGTTTAGCACAGATACGCAGTATTTT.

Only a few counts were recorded for this clonotype. The rearrangement joins TRBV14 to TRBJ2-3; no firm D call. Germline CDR1 is SGHDN and CDR2 is FVKESK. This CDR3 region has 16 residues. Deletions cut 1 base from V and 6 bases from J, with 17 bases between. CDR3 sequence (DNA): TGTGCCAGCAGCCAAGCCGTCCCCACTCCGCCGGATACGCAGTATTTT. Its protein is CASSQAVPTPPDTQYF.

The rearrangement links TRBV5-6 to TRBJ2-1; no definite D call. Germline V gene data show CDR1 as SGHDT and CDR2 as YYEEEE. Trimming removed 2 bases at V and 8 bases at J, with 5 bases between. CDR3 length: 11 amino acids. The CDR3 region has the DNA TGTGCCAGCAGCTTTGAGTATGAGCAGTTCTTC. Residues: CASSFEYEQFF.

The chain recombines TRBV4-3 with TRBJ1-2; a possible D gene is TRBD1 (5 bases). V lost 0 bases and J 7 bases, leaving 9 bases between the germline ends. Germline CDR1 LGHNA, CDR2 YSLEER. This CDR3 contains 13 residues. CDR3 region: CASSQDYGAGYTF. The CDR3 nucleotides are TGCGCCAGCAGCCAAGATTATGGGGCTGGCTACACCTTC.

The rearrangement uses TRBV7-9 and TRBJ2-1, with 8 bases aligning to TRBD1. Losses at the gene ends were 5 bases for V and 3 bases for J; bases not matched to a gene: 3. The CDR3 length is 14 residues. In germline, CDR1 is SEHNR, CDR2 FQNEAQ (reference sequence). CDR3 DNA: TGTGCCAGCAGCCTACAGGGGGGCTACAATGAGCAGTTCTTC. This encodes CASSLQGGYNEQFF.

The chain has TRBV7-8 and TRBJ1-1; D unresolved. V shed 6 bases and J shed 6 bases, with 20 bases lying between them. Germline assignment: CDR1 SGHVS and CDR2 FQNEAQ. This CDR3 is 15 amino acids long. CDR3 in amino acids: CASSSNYRGLAEAFF. The CDR3 DNA reads TGTGCCAGCAGTTCTAATTATAGAGGGTTGGCTGAAGCTTTCTTT.

The chain combines TRBV5-1 with TRBJ1-6, with 7 positions matching TRBD1. V gave up 4 bases and J gave up 0 bases; unmatched junction bases: 7. The germline V gene has CDR1 SGHRS and CDR2 YFSETQ. This CDR3 spans 17 amino acids. The DNA for the CDR3 is TGCGCCAGCAGCGTGGGGCAGGGGGGCTCCTATAATTCACCCCTCCACTTT. It translates to CASSVGQGGSYNSPLHF.

J is TRBJ2-3 and V is TRBV28; 11 bases map to TRBD2. Germline V gene data show CDR1 as MDHEN and CDR2 as SYDVKM. V dropped 8 bases and J dropped 4; count of bases not matched to a gene: 2. The CDR3 has 13 amino acids. CDR3 residues: CASVAGGPDTQYF. The CDR3 DNA reads as TGTGCCAGCGTAGCGGGGGGGCCAGATACGCAGTATTTT. Combining the CDR3 with reference TRBV28 and TRBJ2-3 gives the whole variable domain DVKVTQSSRYLVKRTGEKVFLECVQDMDHENMFWYRQDPGLGLRLIYFSYDVKMKEKGDIPEGYSVSREKKERFSLILESASTNQTSMYLCASVAGGPDTQYFGPGTRLTVL.

V gene TRBV6-5 combines with J gene TRBJ2-1; 14 bases fit TRBD2. The CDR3 runs 17 residues. Trimming at V came to 2 bases and at J to 10 bases, leaving 10 bases not matched to a gene. CDR1 and CDR2 (germline): MNHEY, SVGAGI. The CDR3 region is CASSYLGLAGGRREQFF. DNA for the CDR3: TGTGCCAGCAGTTACCTAGGACTAGCGGGGGGCCGTCGAGAGCAGTTCTTC.